This T cell receptor (beta chain) emerged from a study of blood T cell repertoires in COVID-19. Study-wide context: Samples of COVID-19 (acute and convalescent) were obtained from the United States, Italy and Spain. T cells, B-cell-depleted T cells, or PBMCs supplied cDNA or gDNA.

Original data processing: The authors estimated nucleated cell counts from reference gene primer amplification. Some clones are missing from TCRdb's copy, which holds only in-frame ones; the method was immunoSEQ multiplex PCR. The D gene and trimming were derived from the DNA, and the V and J assignments and clone size from that table. The sample holds hundreds of thousands of clones, around 89% seen once. The ends were cut back, 5 bases at V and 0 bases at J, with 11 bases in the middle. CDR3 size: 14 residues. Germline CDR1 SGHAT, CDR2 FQNNGV. Sequenced input: peripheral blood. The chain links TRBV11-2 to TRBJ2-7; D is unresolved. The origin of this receptor is a woman under 30 with acute or convalescent COVID-19. This CDR3 is CASSPRSSSYEQYF. The CDR3 bases are TGTGCCAGCAGCCCCCGATCGAGCTCCTACGAGCAGTACTTC.